This section outlines one T cell receptor beta chain sequence together with its context. These data come from a study of blood T cell repertoires in COVID-19. Study in general: In each case, the material was cDNA or gDNA derived from T cells, B-cell-depleted T cells, or PBMCs.

The CDR3 totals 16 residues. Trimming left V 1 base short and J 0 bases short, with 12 bases between. Looked up from germline, CDR1 is SGHNT and CDR2 is YYREEE (reference sequence). Assay: immunoSEQ multiplex PCR; the TCRdb copy retains only in-frame clones and omits some. The sample has about 130,000 clones, over 70% seen once. This TCR derives from a man aged 45 to 65 with active COVID-19. Sample: peripheral blood. V usage is TRBV5-4 and J usage is TRBJ2-3, with D tentatively TRBD2 (5 bases). CDR3 in DNA: TGTGCCAGCAGCTTGTTGGCGGGTCCTAGCACAGATACGCAGTATTTT. It translates to CASSLLAGPSTDTQYF.